This T cell receptor (beta chain) stems from a study of OX40 agonist ivuxolimab in advanced cancers. Measured with immunoSEQ multiplex PCR; TCRdb has only the in-frame clones, and not every one. The sample yields roughly 55,000 clones, 86% seen once. V was cut by 3 bases and J by 2 bases, with 11 bases left in between. Germline CDR1 and CDR2: SGHDT and YYEEEE. The CDR3 consists of 14 residues. This rearrangement joins TRBV5-6 to TRBJ2-5; TRBD1 might be the D (6 bases). Sequencing used CD4+ or CD8+ T cells sorted from blood, obtained in a trial of the OX40 agonist ivuxolimab. The source is an adult with an advanced solid tumor such as melanoma, head and neck, liver or kidney cancer. CDR3 residues: CASSSSGTQETQYF. The CDR3 nucleotides read TGTGCCAGCAGCTCATCCGGGACACAAGAGACCCAGTACTTC.